This entry is about one T cell receptor beta chain. The antigen remains undetermined. The data originate from a study of T cells in Graves' hyperthyroidism and ophthalmopathy. Study outcomes and limitations: A median around 5.9 months before onset, the model predicted ophthalmopathy.

Amplified regions were TCR beta CDR3 sequences from RNA transcripts. Primed by the HTBI set, a first-round RT-PCR was run on the TCR CDR3. TCRdb re-called the multiplex PCR reads through MiXCR, storing one row per CDR3 protein. The sample carries 300,000 to 450,000 distinct CDR3 sequences, just under 25% recorded once. The germline V gene encodes CDR1 SGHDN and CDR2 FVKESK. V lost 4 bases and J 4 bases, leaving 10 bases between the germline ends. This CDR3 has 13 residues. Stable hyperthyroidism: no ophthalmopathy progression over 18 months of follow-up. Thyroid ultrasound and orbital computed tomography, with clinical symptoms and serum thyroxine and TRAb, informed diagnoses.

This TCR was recovered from a man between 45 and 60 years old with Graves' hyperthyroidism. The sequenced sample was blood. The chain couples TRBV14 to TRBJ1-1; unclear D gene. In DNA, the CDR3 is TGTGCCAGCAGCCCTGGACGGTTCACTGAAGCTTTCTTT. Protein sequence: CASSPGRFTEAFF.